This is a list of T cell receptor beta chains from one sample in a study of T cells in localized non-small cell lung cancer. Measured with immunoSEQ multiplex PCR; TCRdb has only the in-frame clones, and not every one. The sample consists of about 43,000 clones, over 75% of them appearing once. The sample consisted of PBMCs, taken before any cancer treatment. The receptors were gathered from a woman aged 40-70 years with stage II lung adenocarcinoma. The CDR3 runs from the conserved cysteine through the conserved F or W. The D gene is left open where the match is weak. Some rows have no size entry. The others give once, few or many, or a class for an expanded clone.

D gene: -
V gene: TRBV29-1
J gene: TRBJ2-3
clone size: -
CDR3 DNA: TGCAGCGCTAGGACAGAAGGCACAGATACGCAGTATTTT
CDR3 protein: CSARTEGTDTQYF

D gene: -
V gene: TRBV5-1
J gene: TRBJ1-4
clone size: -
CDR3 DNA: TGCGCCAGCAGCTTAGGGACAACTAATGAAAAACTGTTTTTT
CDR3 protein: CASSLGTTNEKLFF

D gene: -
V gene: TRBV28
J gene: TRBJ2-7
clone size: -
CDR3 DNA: TGTGCCAGCAGTCCACCAGCACGGGTTGGGGTCTACGAGCAGTACTTC
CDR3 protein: CASSPPARVGVYEQYF

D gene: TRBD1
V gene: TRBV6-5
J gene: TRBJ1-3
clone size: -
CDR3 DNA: TGTGCCAGCAGCCGGGACAGGACTCGGGGAAACACCATATATTTT
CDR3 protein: CASSRDRTRGNTIYF

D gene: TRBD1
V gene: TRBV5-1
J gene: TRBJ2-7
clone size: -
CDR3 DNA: TGCGCCAGCAGCAGGGAACAGGGGGCGCGGGAGCAGTACTTC
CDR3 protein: CASSREQGAREQYF

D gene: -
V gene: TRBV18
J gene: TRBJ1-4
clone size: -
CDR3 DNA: TGTGCCAGCTCACCGCGGCAGGTTGGGGAAAAACTGTTTTTT
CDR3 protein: CASSPRQVGEKLFF

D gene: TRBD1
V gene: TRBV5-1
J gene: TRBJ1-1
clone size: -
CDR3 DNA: TGCGCCAGCAGCCGGACAGGGTCCTACACTGAAGCTTTCTTT
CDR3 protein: CASSRTGSYTEAFF

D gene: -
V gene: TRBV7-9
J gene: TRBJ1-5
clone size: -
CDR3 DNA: TGTGCCAGCAGCTTAGGCTATAGCAATCAGCCCCAGCATTTT
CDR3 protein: CASSLGYSNQPQHF

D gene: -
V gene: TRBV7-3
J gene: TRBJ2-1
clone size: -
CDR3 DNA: TGTGCCAGCAGCTCGGTGGACAATGAGCAGTTCTTC
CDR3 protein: CASSSVDNEQFF

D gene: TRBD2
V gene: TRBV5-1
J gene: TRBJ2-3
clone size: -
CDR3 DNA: TGCGCCAGCAGCCCCTTAGCGGGAACAGATACGCAGTATTTT
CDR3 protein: CASSPLAGTDTQYF

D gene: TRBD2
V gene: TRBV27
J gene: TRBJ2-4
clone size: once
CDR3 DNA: TGTGCCAGCAGTTTGGGGGGGGGAGAAAACATTCAGTACTTC
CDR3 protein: CASSLGGGENIQYF

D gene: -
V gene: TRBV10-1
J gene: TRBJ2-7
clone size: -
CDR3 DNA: TGCGCCAGCAGTGAACAAGGACAGAATCTCCCCTACGAGCAGTACTTC
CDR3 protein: CASSEQGQNLPYEQYF

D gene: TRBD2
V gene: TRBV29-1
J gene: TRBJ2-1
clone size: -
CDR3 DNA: TGCAGCGTTGGGGGGCCGGCGGGAGGGTCGTACAATGAGCAGTTCTTC
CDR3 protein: CSVGGPAGGSYNEQFF

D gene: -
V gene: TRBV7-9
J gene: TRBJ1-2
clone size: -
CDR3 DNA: TGTGCCAGCAGCTTAGAGTCGGGAGGTGGCTACACCTTC
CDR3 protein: CASSLESGGGYTF

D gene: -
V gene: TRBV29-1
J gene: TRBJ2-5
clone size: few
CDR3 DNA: TGCTCCCAGACAGTCCAAGAGACCCAGTACTTC
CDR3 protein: CSQTVQETQYF

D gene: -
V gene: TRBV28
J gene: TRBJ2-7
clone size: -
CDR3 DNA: TGTGCCAGCAGGGACAGTACCTACGAGCAGTACTTC
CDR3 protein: CASRDSTYEQYF

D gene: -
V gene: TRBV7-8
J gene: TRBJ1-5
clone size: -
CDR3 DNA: TGTGCCAGCAGCGCACTCAGAGACGGCCATCAGCCCCAGCATTTT
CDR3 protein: CASSALRDGHQPQHF

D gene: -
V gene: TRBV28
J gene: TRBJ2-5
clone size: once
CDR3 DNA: TGTGCCAGCAGTACCCTCTTGGGGGAGAGGGAGGAGACCCAGTACTTC
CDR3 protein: CASSTLLGEREETQYF

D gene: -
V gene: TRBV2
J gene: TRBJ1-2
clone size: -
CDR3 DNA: TGTGCCAGCAGTGAGCCAACCTCGTTCAATGGCTACACCTTC
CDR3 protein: CASSEPTSFNGYTF

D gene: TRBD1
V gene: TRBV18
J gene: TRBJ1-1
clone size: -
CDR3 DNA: TGTGCCAGCTCATCACGACAGGGGATGAACACTGAAGCTTTCTTT
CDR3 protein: CASSSRQGMNTEAFF

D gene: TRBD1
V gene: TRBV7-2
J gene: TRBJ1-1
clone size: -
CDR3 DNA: TGTGCCAGCAGCTTCTCGACAGGGGGTACTGAAGCTTTCTTT
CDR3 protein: CASSFSTGGTEAFF

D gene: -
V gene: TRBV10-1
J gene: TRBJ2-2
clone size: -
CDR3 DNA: TGCGCCAGCAGTGTATCGGGGAACACCGGGGAGCTGTTTTTT
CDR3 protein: CASSVSGNTGELFF

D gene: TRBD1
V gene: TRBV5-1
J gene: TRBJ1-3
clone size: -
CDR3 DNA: TGCGCCAGCAGCCGTGGACAGGGGGAGGCTGGAAACACCATATATTTT
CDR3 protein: CASSRGQGEAGNTIYF

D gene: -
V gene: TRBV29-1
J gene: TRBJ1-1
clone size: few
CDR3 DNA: TGCAGCGTTGGGGGGATCGGTGAAGCTTTCTTT
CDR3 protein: CSVGGIGEAFF

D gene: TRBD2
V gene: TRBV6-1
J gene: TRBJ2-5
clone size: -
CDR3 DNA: TGTGCCAGCAGTGAGGGACTAGCGGGAGGGAGCGGAAAAGAGACCCAGTACTTC
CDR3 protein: CASSEGLAGGSGKETQYF

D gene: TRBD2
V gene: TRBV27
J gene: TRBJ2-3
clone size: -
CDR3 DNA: TGTGCCAGCAGTTTATCCCTACTAGCGGGTAGCACAGATACGCAGTATTTT
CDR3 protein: CASSLSLLAGSTDTQYF

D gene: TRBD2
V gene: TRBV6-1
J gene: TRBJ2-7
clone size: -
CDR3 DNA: TGTGCCAGCGGAACGGGAGGTTACCCCTACGAGCAGTACTTC
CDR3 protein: CASGTGGYPYEQYF

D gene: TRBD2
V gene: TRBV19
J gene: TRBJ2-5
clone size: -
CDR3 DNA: TGTGCCAGTAGTCGACTAGCGGGTAGCCAAGAGACCCAGTACTTC
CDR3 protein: CASSRLAGSQETQYF

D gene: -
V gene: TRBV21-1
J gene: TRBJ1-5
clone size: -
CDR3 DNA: TGTGCCAGCAGCAAACGATACAGGGGGCGCGGCAATCAGCCCCAGCATTTT
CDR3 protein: CASSKRYRGRGNQPQHF

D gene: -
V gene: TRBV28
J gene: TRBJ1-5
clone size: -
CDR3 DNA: TGTGCCAGCAGTTTTAGTGACAGCAATCAGCCCCAGCATTTT
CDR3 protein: CASSFSDSNQPQHF

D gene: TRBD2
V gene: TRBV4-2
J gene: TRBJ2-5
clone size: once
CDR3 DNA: TGTGCCAGCAGCCGACTAGCGCTTAACCAAGAGACCCAGTACTTC
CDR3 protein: CASSRLALNQETQYF

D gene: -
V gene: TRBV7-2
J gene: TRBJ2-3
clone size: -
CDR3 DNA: TGTGCCAGCCGACAGGACCTCACAGATACGCAGTATTTT
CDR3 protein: CASRQDLTDTQYF

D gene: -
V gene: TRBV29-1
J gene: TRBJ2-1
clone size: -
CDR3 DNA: TGCAGCGTTGAAGAGGGAGGTGAGCAGTTCTTC
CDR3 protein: CSVEEGGEQFF

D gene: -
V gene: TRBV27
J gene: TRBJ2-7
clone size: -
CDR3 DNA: TGTGCCAGCAGTTGGGGACGGAGCTACGAGCAGTACTTC
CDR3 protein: CASSWGRSYEQYF

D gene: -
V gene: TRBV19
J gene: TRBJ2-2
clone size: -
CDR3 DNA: TGTGCCAGTAGTATTACCCCCGCGAACACCGGGGAGCTGTTTTTT
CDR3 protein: CASSITPANTGELFF

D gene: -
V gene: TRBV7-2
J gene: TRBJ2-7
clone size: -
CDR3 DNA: TGTGCCAGCAGCTTCCCGGGCCCATACGAGCAGTACTTC
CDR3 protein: CASSFPGPYEQYF

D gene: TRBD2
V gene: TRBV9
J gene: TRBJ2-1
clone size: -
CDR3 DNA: TGTGCCAGCAGCGTAGGGGGGACTACCCCGGCGGGAGAGCAGTTCTTC
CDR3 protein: CASSVGGTTPAGEQFF